Listed below are T cell receptor beta chains from one sample, sequenced in a study of blood T cell repertoires in COVID-19. Here immunoSEQ multiplex PCR was the method, and the copy in TCRdb shows in-frame clones only, minus some. The profile shows approximately 150,000 clones, roughly 90% of them singletons. The material sequenced was peripheral blood. The receptors originated from a woman in her sixties or seventies with active or convalescent COVID-19. Both conserved end residues are part of each CDR3. The D gene is left open where the match is weak.

V,J,D,DNA,CDR3
TRBV20-1,TRBJ1-5,TRBD1,TGCAGTGCTAGACTGGGGACAGTCGTTTTTTTT,CSARLGTVVFF
TRBV24-1,TRBJ2-3,.,TGTGCCACCAGTGATAGCGTCCCAGATACGCAGTATTTT,CATSDSVPDTQYF
TRBV4-3,TRBJ2-2,.,TGCGCCAGCAGCCAGTCCCGAAGGGGCACCGGGGAGCTGTTTTTT,CASSQSRRGTGELFF
TRBV4-1,TRBJ1-6,.,TGCGCCAGCAGCCCGCTAGGACTTCTCATAAACTCCTATAATTCACCCCTCCACTTT,CASSPLGLLINSYNSPLHF
TRBV5-1,TRBJ2-3,TRBD2,TGCGCCAGCAGCTTGGAGGTCGGGGGGTCACCTGGCACAGATACGCAGTATTTT,CASSLEVGGSPGTDTQYF
TRBV10-1,TRBJ1-2,.,TGCGCCAGCAGTGAAAGGAGTGACTATGGCTACACCTTC,CASSERSDYGYTF
TRBV6-6,TRBJ2-7,TRBD1,TGTGCCAGCACCAGACAGGGGGCTTCGTACGAGCAGTACTTC,CASTRQGASYEQYF
TRBV11-2,TRBJ1-6,TRBD1,TGTGCCAGCAGCGCCAGGGGGAGCTCCTATAATTCACCCCTCCACTTT,CASSARGSSYNSPLHF
TRBV10-2,TRBJ2-7,.,TGCGCCAGCGGACTGGACGAGCAGTACTTC,CASGLDEQYF
TRBV19,TRBJ1-4,TRBD1,TGTGCCAGTAGTTATCTGGACAGGAAAAATGAAAAACTGTTTTTT,CASSYLDRKNEKLFF
TRBV19,TRBJ2-7,TRBD1,TGTGCCAGTAGTATAGAGAGTGGACAGGGCTACGAGCAGTACTTC,CASSIESGQGYEQYF
TRBV19,TRBJ1-5,.,TGTGCCAGTAGTTTGGACAGCGATCAGCCCCAGCATTTT,CASSLDSDQPQHF
TRBV5-6,TRBJ2-3,TRBD2,TGTGCCAGCAGCTTGGCCTCTAGCGGGGCGAATACGCAGTATTTT,CASSLASSGANTQYF
TRBV29-1,TRBJ1-1,.,TGCAGCGTTGAAGACCGGCATAGTAGCGGGGCTTTCTTT,CSVEDRHSSGAFF
TRBV3-1/TRBV3-2,TRBJ2-4,.,TGTGCCAGCAGCCAATCCATTCAGGGTCTTGGGGCCAAAAACATTCAGTACTTC,CASSQSIQGLGAKNIQYF